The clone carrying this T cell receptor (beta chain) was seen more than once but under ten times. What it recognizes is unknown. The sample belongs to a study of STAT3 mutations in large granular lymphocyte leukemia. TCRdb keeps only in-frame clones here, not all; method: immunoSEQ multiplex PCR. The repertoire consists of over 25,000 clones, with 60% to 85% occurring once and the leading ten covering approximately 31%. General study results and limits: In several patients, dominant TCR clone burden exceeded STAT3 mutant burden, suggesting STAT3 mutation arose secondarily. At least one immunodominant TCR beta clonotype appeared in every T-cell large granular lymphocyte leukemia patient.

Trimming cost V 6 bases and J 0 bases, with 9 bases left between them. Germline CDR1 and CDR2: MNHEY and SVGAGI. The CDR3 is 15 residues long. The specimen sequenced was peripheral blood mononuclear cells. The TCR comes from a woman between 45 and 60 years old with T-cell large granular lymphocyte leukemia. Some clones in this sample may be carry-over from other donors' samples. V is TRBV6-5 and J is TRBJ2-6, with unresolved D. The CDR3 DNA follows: TGTGCCAGCAGGAAACAGTACTCTGGGGCCAACGTCCTGACTTTC. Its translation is CASRKQYSGANVLTF.